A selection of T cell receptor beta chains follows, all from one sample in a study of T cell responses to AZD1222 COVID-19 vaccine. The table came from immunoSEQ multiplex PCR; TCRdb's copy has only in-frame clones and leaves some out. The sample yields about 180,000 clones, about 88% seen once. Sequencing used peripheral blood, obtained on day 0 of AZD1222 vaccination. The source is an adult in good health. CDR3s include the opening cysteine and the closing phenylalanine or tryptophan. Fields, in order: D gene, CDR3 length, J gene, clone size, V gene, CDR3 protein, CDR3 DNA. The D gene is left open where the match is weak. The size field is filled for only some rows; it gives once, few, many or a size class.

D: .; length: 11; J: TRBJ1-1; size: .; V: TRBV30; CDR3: CACYAGAKAFF; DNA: TGTGCCTGCTACGCAGGGGCGAAGGCTTTCTTT
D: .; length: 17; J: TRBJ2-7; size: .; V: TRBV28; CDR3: CASSGGRQGGGSYEQYF; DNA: TGTGCCAGCAGTGGGGGAAGACAGGGAGGAGGGTCCTACGAGCAGTACTTC
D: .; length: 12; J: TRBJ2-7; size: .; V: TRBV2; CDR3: CASRFNSYEQYF; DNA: TGTGCCAGCCGGTTTAATTCCTACGAGCAGTACTTC
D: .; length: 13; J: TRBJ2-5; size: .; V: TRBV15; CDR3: CATSRTVQETQYF; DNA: TGTGCCACCAGCAGGACAGTTCAAGAGACCCAGTACTTC
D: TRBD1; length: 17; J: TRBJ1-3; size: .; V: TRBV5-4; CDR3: CASSLGGQGASGGTIYF; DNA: TGTGCCAGCAGCTTGGGCGGACAGGGGGCCTCTGGGGGCACCATATATTTT
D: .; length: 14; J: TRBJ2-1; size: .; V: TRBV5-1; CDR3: CASSHDYGEGEQFF; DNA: TGCGCCAGCAGCCATGACTATGGCGAAGGGGAGCAGTTCTTC
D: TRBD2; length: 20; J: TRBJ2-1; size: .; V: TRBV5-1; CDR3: CASSLSGTSGRANSYNEQFF; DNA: TGCGCCAGCAGCCTGTCCGGGACTAGCGGGAGGGCGAACTCCTACAATGAGCAGTTCTTC
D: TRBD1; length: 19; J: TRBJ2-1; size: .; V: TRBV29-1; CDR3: CSVEGPPQAPGTGDNEQFF; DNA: TGCAGCGTTGAAGGCCCCCCCCAGGCCCCCGGGACAGGGGACAATGAGCAGTTCTTC
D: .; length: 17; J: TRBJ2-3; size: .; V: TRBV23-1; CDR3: CASSPDHLRECTDTQYF; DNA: TGCGCCAGCAGTCCGGATCATCTCAGGGAGTGCACAGATACGCAGTATTTT
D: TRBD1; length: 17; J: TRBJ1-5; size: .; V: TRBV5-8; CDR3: CASSSGQGGHIGEPQHF; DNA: TGTGCCAGCAGCTCTGGACAGGGGGGGCACATAGGGGAGCCCCAGCATTTT
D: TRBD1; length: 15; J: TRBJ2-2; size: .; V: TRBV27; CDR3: CASKTGGISTGELFF; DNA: TGTGCCAGCAAAACAGGGGGCATTAGCACCGGGGAGCTGTTTTTT
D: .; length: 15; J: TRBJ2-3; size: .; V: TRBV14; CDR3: CASSRERLSTDTQYF; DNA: TGTGCCAGCAGCCGAGAACGTTTGAGCACAGATACGCAGTATTTT
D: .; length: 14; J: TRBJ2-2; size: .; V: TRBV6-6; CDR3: CASSSPSFTGELFF; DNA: TGTGCCAGCAGCTCCCCGTCGTTCACCGGGGAGCTGTTTTTT
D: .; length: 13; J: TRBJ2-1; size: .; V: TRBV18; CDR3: CASSPPRGNEQFF; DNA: TGTGCCAGCTCACCACCTAGGGGCAATGAGCAGTTCTTC
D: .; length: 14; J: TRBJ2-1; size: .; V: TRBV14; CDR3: CASSQRDLLDEQFF; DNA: TGTGCCAGCAGCCAGAGGGACCTTCTTGATGAGCAGTTCTTC
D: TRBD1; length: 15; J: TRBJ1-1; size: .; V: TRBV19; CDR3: CASSPRGGAWTEAFF; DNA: TGTGCCAGTAGTCCCAGGGGGGGGGCATGGACTGAAGCTTTCTTT
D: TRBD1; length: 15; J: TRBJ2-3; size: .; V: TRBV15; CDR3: CATSRGQGAGDTQYF; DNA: TGTGCCACCAGCCGTGGACAGGGGGCTGGAGATACGCAGTATTTT
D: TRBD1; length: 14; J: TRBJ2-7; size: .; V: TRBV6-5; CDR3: CASSLDRVVGEQYF; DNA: TGTGCCAGCAGTCTGGACAGGGTGGTGGGTGAGCAGTACTTC
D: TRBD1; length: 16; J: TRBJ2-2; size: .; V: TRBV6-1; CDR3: CASSEQGALGTGELFF; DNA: TGTGCCAGCAGTGAACAGGGGGCGCTGGGCACCGGGGAGCTGTTTTTT
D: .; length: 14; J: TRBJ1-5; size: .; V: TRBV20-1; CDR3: CSASIVFRNQPQHF; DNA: TGCAGTGCTAGTATCGTGTTCAGAAATCAGCCCCAGCATTTT
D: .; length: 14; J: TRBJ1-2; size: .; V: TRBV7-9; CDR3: CASSLAGTDYGYTF; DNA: TGTGCCAGCAGCTTAGCAGGGACTGACTATGGCTACACCTTC
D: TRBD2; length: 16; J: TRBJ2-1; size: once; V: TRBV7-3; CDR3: CASSLSPGLAASEQFF; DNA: TGTGCCAGCAGCCTCTCCCCTGGACTAGCGGCTTCCGAGCAGTTCTTC